A selection of T cell receptor beta chains follows, all from one sample in a study of blood T cell repertoires in COVID-19. Profiled with immunoSEQ multiplex PCR; TCRdb holds only in-frame clones, not every one. The table lists about 240,000 clones, roughly 80% of them singletons. Sequencing used peripheral blood. All receptors come from a woman of 80 years or more with acute or convalescent COVID-19. Each CDR3 is given with its conserved first and last residue. Each record gives: D gene, V gene, clone size, J gene, CDR3 protein, CDR3 DNA. The D gene is left open where the match is weak. Clone size is stated in some rows and not others, as once, few, many or a class when expanded.

TRBD1	TRBV30	-	TRBJ1-1	CAWRIVRQGEREAFF	TGTGCCTGGAGGATTGTGAGACAGGGAGAGAGGGAAGCTTTCTTT
-	TRBV7-8	-	TRBJ1-1	CATRGGRVIDTEAFF	TGTGCCACTAGGGGGGGCAGGGTTATAGACACTGAAGCTTTCTTT
-	TRBV11-1	-	TRBJ1-6	CASRPGQLDSPLHF	TGTGCCAGTCGTCCAGGGCAGCTTGATTCACCCCTCCACTTT
-	TRBV27	-	TRBJ1-2	CASSRGKGANYGYTF	TGTGCCAGCAGCCGTGGGAAGGGGGCTAACTATGGCTACACCTTC
-	TRBV2	-	TRBJ1-5	CASSEIVTGTQPQHF	TGTGCCAGCAGTGAAATAGTTACAGGGACACAGCCCCAGCATTTT
TRBD1	TRBV6-1	-	TRBJ1-5	CASSEAGQGGNQPQHF	TGTGCCAGCAGTGAAGCCGGACAGGGTGGCAATCAGCCCCAGCATTTT
TRBD1	TRBV19	-	TRBJ2-1	CASRNWDRGIPDEQFF	TGTGCCAGTAGAAATTGGGACAGGGGAATCCCGGATGAGCAGTTCTTC
TRBD1	TRBV14	-	TRBJ2-3	CASSPRQGSDTQYF	TGTGCCAGCAGTCCTAGACAGGGATCAGATACGCAGTATTTT
TRBD1	TRBV5-5	-	TRBJ1-1	CASSWDRGLGEAFF	TGTGCCAGCAGCTGGGACAGGGGCTTAGGAGAAGCTTTCTTT
-	TRBV5-4	once	TRBJ1-1	CASSLKRRTSTEAFF	TGTGCCAGCAGCTTAAAGAGAAGGACTTCCACTGAAGCTTTCTTT
TRBD2	TRBV4-1	-	TRBJ2-2	CASSQEAGGPGELFF	TGCGCCAGCAGCCAAGAGGCGGGGGGACCCGGGGAGCTGTTTTTT